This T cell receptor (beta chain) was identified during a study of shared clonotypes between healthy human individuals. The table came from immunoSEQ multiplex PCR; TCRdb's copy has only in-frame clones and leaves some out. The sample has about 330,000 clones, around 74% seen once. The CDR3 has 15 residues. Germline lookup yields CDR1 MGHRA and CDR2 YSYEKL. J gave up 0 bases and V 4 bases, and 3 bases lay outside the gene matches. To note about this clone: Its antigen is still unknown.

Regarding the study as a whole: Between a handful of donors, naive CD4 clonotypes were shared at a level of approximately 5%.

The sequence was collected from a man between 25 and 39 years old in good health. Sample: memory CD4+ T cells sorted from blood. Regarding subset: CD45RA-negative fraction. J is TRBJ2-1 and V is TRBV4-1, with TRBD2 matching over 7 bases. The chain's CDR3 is CASSPGGSSYNEQFF. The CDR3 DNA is TGCGCCAGCAGCCCAGGCGGGAGCTCCTACAATGAGCAGTTCTTC.